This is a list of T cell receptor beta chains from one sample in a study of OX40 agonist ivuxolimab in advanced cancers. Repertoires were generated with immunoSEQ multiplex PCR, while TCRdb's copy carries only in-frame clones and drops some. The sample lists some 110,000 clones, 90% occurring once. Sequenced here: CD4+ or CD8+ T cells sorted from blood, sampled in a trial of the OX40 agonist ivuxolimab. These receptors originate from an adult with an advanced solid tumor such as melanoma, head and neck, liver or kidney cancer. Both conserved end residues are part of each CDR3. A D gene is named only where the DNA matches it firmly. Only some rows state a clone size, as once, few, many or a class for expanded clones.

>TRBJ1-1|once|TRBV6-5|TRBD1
TGTGCCAGCAGACAAGGGACAGGGGGTAACACTGAAGCTTTCTTT
CASRQGTGGNTEAFF
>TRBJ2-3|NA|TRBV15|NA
TGTGCCACCAGCAGAGATCCGGGACCAGATACGCAGTATTTT
CATSRDPGPDTQYF
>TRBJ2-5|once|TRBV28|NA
TGTGCCAGCAGGGGCGGAGGGCAAGAGACCCAGTACTTC
CASRGGGQETQYF
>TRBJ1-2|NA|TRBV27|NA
TGTGCCAGCAGTCCTGGCGGGGGGTTGGGCTACACCTTC
CASSPGGGLGYTF
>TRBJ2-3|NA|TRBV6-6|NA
TGTGCCAGCAGTGACCCGGGCCTCGGGGATACGCAGTATTTT
CASSDPGLGDTQYF
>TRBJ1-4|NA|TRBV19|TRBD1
TGTGCCAGTAGTTCCGGGACAGGAGGCGAAAAACTGTTTTTT
CASSSGTGGEKLFF
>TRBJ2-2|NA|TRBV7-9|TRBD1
TGTGCCAGCAGCCTAAGACAGGGTGCCGGGGAGCTGTTTTTT
CASSLRQGAGELFF
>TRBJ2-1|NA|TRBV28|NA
TGTGCCAGCAGTCCCGCAGGGCGTGAGCAGTTCTTC
CASSPAGREQFF
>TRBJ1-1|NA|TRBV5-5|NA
TGTGCCAGCAGCTTAGGACAGTACACTGAAGCTTTCTTT
CASSLGQYTEAFF
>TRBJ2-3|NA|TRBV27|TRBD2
TGTGCCAGCAGTTTCCAAGCGGGGGGTTTTGCAGATACGCAGTATTTT
CASSFQAGGFADTQYF
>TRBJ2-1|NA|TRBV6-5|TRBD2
TGTGCCAGCAGACGGGGGGGCAACTACAATGAGCAGTTCTTC
CASRRGGNYNEQFF
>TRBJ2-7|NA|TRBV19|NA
TGTGCCAGTAGTGCAGGATCTTACGAGCAGTACTTC
CASSAGSYEQYF
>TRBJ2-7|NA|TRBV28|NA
TGTGCCAGCACTGGGTATGACGAGCAGTACTTC
CASTGYDEQYF
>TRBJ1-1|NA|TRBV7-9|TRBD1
TGTGCCAGCAGCTTAAACAGGGGGCTCACTGAAGCTTTCTTT
CASSLNRGLTEAFF
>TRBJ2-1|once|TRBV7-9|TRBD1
TGTGCCAGCAGCTCACGGACAGGCAATGAGCAGTTCTTC
CASSSRTGNEQFF
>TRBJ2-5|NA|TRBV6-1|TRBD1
TGTGCCAGCAAGGGGACAGGGGGCGAGACCCAGTACTTC
CASKGTGGETQYF
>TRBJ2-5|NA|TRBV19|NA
TGTGCCAGTAGTATACTTGGGCAGTCCCAAGAGACCCAGTACTTC
CASSILGQSQETQYF
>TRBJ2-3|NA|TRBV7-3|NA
TGTGCCAGCAGCTTACACCAGGTTCGGACAGATACGCAGTATTTT
CASSLHQVRTDTQYF
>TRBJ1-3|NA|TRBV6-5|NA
TGTGCCAGCCGCCTGGGGGGAGGAAACACCATATATTTT
CASRLGGGNTIYF
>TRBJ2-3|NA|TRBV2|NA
TGTGCCAGCAGGTGGGGGGATACGCAGTATTTT
CASRWGDTQYF
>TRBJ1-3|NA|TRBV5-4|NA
TGTGCCAGCAGCTTGGAAGGGGCGGCTGGAAACACCATATATTTT
CASSLEGAAGNTIYF
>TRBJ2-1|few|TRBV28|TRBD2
TGTGCCAGCAGTCTAAGCGGGGGCGGGAATGAGCAGTTCTTC
CASSLSGGGNEQFF
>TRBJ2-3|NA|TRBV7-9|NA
TGTGCCAGCAGCTTCTACAGCATGGGCCCAGATACGCAGTATTTT
CASSFYSMGPDTQYF
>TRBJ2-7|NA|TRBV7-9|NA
TGTGCCAGCAGCATGGCAGAAAACTACGAGCAGTACTTC
CASSMAENYEQYF
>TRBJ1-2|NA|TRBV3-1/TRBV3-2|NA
TGTGCCAGACCTAACGGCTACACCTTC
CARPNGYTF
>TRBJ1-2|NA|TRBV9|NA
TGTGCCAGCAGCGTAGGGGGCGGGAACTATGGCTACACCTTC
CASSVGGGNYGYTF
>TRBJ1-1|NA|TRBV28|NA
TGTGCCAGCAGTCCCGGACAGTTTCCGAACACTGAAGCTTTCTTT
CASSPGQFPNTEAFF
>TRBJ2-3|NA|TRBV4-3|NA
TGCGCCAGCAGCCAAGACGGGGGCAGCACAGATACGCAGTATTTT
CASSQDGGSTDTQYF
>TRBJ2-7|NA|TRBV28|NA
TGTGCCACCACGGGAGAGGGATCCTACGAGCAGTACTTC
CATTGEGSYEQYF
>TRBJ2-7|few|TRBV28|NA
TGTGCCAGCAGCCTGGACTTCAGGGAGCAGTACTTC
CASSLDFREQYF
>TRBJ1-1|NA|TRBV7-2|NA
TGTGCCAGCAGCTCGCAGGGGTTGAACACTGAAGCTTTCTTT
CASSSQGLNTEAFF
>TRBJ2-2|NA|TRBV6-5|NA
TGTGCCAGCAGTTACTCGGGACTGACGAACACCGGGGAGCTGTTTTTT
CASSYSGLTNTGELFF
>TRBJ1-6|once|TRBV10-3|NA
TGTGCCATCAGTGGGAGTAAGGGAGAGCGGGGAGGCGGTGGTTCACCCCTCCACTTT
CAISGSKGERGGGGSPLHF
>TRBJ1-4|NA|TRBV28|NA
TGTGCCAGCAGTTCCCGACAGGATTTGATTCTGTTTTTT
CASSSRQDLILFF
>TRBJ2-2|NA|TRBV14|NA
TGTGCCAGCAGCCCGTTCGGGCTCGGGGAGCTGTTTTTT
CASSPFGLGELFF
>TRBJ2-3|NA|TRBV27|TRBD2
TGTGCCAGCAGTTTCCCGGGGGGGGGCAGCACAGATACGCAGTATTTT
CASSFPGGGSTDTQYF
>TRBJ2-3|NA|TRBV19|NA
TGTGCCAGCAGGGACCGTCCGACCACAGATACGCAGTATTTT
CASRDRPTTDTQYF
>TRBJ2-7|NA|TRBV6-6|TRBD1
TGTGCCAGCAGCCAGCCGGACAGGACATTATCCTACGAGCAGTACTTC
CASSQPDRTLSYEQYF
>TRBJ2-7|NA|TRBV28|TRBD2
TGTGCCAGCTTAGCGGGGGGACCCTACGAGCAGTACTTC
CASLAGGPYEQYF
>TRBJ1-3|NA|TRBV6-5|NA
TGTGCCAGCAGTTACTCACTTTCAGGGGTCACCATATATTTT
CASSYSLSGVTIYF
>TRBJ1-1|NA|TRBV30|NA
TGTGCCTGGAGTCCTCAGGCGAACACTGAAGCTTTCTTT
CAWSPQANTEAFF
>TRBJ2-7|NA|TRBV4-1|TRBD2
TGCGCCAGCAGCCCGGGAGGGAGAACTAGCGGAGGCCGCGAGCAGTACTTC
CASSPGGRTSGGREQYF
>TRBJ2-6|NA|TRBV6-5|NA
TGTGCCAGCAGTTACTCCCCCTCTGGGGCCAACGTCCTGACTTTC
CASSYSPSGANVLTF
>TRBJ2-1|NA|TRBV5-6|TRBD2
TGTGCCAGCGGCCAGAGCGGGGTTGAGCAGTTCTTC
CASGQSGVEQFF
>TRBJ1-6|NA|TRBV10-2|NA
TGCGCCAGCAGGCCAGGGTGGGGTCTGTCCCTCCACTTT
CASRPGWGLSLHF
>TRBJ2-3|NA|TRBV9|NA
TGTGCCAGCAGCGTAGGGTCGGGGGCTACAGATACGCAGTATTTT
CASSVGSGATDTQYF
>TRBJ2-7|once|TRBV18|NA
TGTGCCAGCTCACCTCCCGGGGCCCACTACGAGCAGTACTTC
CASSPPGAHYEQYF